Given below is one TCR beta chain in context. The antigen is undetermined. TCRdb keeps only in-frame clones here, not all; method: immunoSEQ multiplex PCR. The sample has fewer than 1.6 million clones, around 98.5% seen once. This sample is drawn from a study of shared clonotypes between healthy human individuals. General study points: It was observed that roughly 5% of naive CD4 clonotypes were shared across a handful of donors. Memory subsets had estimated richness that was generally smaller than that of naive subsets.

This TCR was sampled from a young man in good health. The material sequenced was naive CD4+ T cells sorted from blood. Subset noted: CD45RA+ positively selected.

CDR3 sequence (DNA): TGCGCCAGCAGCCAAGATCTGGCGGGGGGTACGAAGCCCCAGCATTTT. Residues: CASSQDLAGGTKPQHF. The chain couples TRBV4-3 to TRBJ1-5; perhaps TRBD1 as D (5 bases). There are 16 residues in the CDR3. Germline loops: CDR1 LGHNA, CDR2 YSLEER. The V end lost 0 bases, the J end lost 8 bases, and 17 bases lay between the germline ends.